These 7 T cell receptor beta chains came from one sample sequenced in a study of regulatory T cells in long-lasting Graves disease (dated by TCRdb to 2020 to 2023). Libraries were constructed by multiplex PCR. Sequencing instrument: Illumina HiSeq 4000. TCR beta libraries were built with iRepertoire HTBI primers and Arm-PCR amplification of CDR3 regions. TCRdb handled the public reads itself, with Q25 trimming in fastp and clone calling in MiXCR, and kept productive beta chains. When rows share a CDR3 protein, they turn into one entry using the most common DNA and genes. A total of approximately 690,000 distinct CDR3 sequences appear in this sample, around 32% of them only once. The ten top clones hold 40% to 50% of the sample. What the time point label conveys for this sample: persistent/refractory GD, antithyroid drugs over 5 years with positive TRAb. RNA was extracted from PBMCs in TRIzol for both TCR sequencing and RNA sequencing.

The specimen comprised peripheral blood mononuclear cells (PBMCs), sampled when the disease was refractory, from a patient treated with antithyroid drugs. These receptors all come from a female donor with Graves disease.

This clonotype occurred a few times. The V gene is TRBV7-9, the J gene TRBJ1-2; unclear D gene. V gave up 1 base and J gave up 8 bases, with 14 bases separating them. Per germline, CDR1 SEHNR and CDR2 FQNEAQ (reference sequence). The CDR3 consists of 14 residues. CDR3 protein: CASSLVRAHTGYTF. The CDR3 DNA reads as TGTGCCAGCAGCTTAGTCCGGGCACACACGGGCTACACCTTC. The whole variable domain, filled in from reference TRBV7-9 and TRBJ1-2, reads DTGVSQNPRHKITKRGQNVTFRCDPISEHNRLYWYRQTLGQGPEFLTYFQNEAQLEKSRLLSDRFSAERPKGSFSTLEIQRTEQGDSAMYLCASSLVRAHTGYTFGSGTRLTVV.

The gene calls are TRBV20-1 and TRBJ1-4; TRBD1 aligns across 9 bases. V was clipped by 6 bases and J by 7 bases; unmatched bases: 6. This CDR3 is 13 amino acids long. CDR1 DFQATT and CDR2 SNEGSKA come from the germline V gene (reference sequence). The CDR3 here is CSAWTGVGEKLFF. For the CDR3, the DNA is TGCAGTGCGTGGACAGGGGTCGGTGAAAAACTGTTTTTT.

This clonotype was counted between two and nine times. The rearrangement uses TRBV19 and TRBJ2-5; 10 nucleotides line up with TRBD1. The germline V gene has CDR1 LNHDA and CDR2 SQIVND (reference sequence). The CDR3 spans 13 residues. The trim removed 8 bases at V and 4 bases at J, leaving 4 bases unmatched. The CDR3 loop reads CASDRGRGETQYF. The CDR3 bases are TGTGCCAGTGACAGGGGGCGGGGAGAGACCCAGTACTTC.

This clonotype was seen only a few times. This chain connects TRBV7-2 to TRBJ2-5; the D gene is possibly TRBD2 (5 bases). The V and J ends lost 1 base and 5 bases respectively, with 14 bases between them. The CDR3 totals 15 residues. From germline, CDR1 is SGHTA and CDR2 FQGNSA. DNA for the CDR3: TGTGCCAGCAGCTTAGGGCTGGAGGAGTGGGAGACCCAGTACTTC. It specifies CASSLGLEEWETQYF. The full variable domain, rest sourced from reference TRBV7-2 and TRBJ2-5, is GAGVSQSPSNKVTEKGKDVELRCDPISGHTALYWYRQSLGQGLEFLIYFQGNSAPDKSGLPSDRFSAERTGGSVSTLTIQRTQQEDSAVYLCASSLGLEEWETQYFGPGTRLLVL.

This chain uses TRBV29-1 with TRBJ2-7; tentatively, D is TRBD1 (5 bases). CDR1 is SQVTM and CDR2 is ANQGSEA in the germline V gene. CDR3 length: 13 amino acids. Trimming took 2 bases from V and 1 from J, leaving 9 bases between them. Written as DNA, the CDR3 is TGCAGCGTTGAAAGGGGCAGTTCCTACGAGCAGTACTTC. Its translation: CSVERGSSYEQYF.

This clonotype has a handful of counts. V gene TRBV2 combines with J gene TRBJ2-2; perhaps TRBD2 as D (5 bases). Germline CDR1 is SNHLY and CDR2 is FYNNEI. V was pared by 8 bases and J by 1 base, with 11 bases between. The CDR3 sequence is 14 residues long. The CDR3 here is CASVRGRNTGELFF. CDR3 bases: TGTGCCAGCGTCCGCGGGCGGAACACCGGGGAGCTGTTTTTT.

This clonotype was detected many times. This chain's CDR3 is CASRYQGTSEAFF. The CDR3 DNA reads as TGCGCCAGCAGGTACCAGGGAACGTCTGAAGCTTTCTTT. The chain has TRBV5-1 and TRBJ1-1; maybe TRBD1 (5 bases). The V end was cut by 5 bases, the J end by 6 bases, with 14 bases between. The germline gives CDR1 SGHRS, CDR2 YFSETQ. The CDR3 has 13 residues.